The rows below give T cell receptor beta chains drawn from one sample of a study of OX40 agonist ivuxolimab in advanced cancers. Some clones are missing from TCRdb's copy, which holds only in-frame ones; the method was immunoSEQ multiplex PCR. The table lists 40,000 to 60,000 clones, approximately 90% of them singletons. Sequencing used CD4+ or CD8+ T cells sorted from blood, obtained in a trial of the OX40 agonist ivuxolimab. Receptors were obtained from an adult with an advanced solid tumor such as melanoma, head and neck, liver or kidney cancer. Each CDR3 is given without its conserved first and last residue. The order of the fields is V gene, CDR3 length, CDR3 protein.

v_gene: TRBV28
len: 13
CDR3aa: ASGRGLAGTETQY

v_gene: TRBV4-1
len: 16
CDR3aa: ASSQGAFSSSGANVLT

v_gene: TRBV6-1
len: 12
CDR3aa: ASSELNHEAPQH

v_gene: TRBV5-6
len: 10
CDR3aa: ASSFGQYEQY

v_gene: TRBV30
len: 12
CDR3aa: AWSVPGGRYEQY

v_gene: TRBV6-6
len: 12
CDR3aa: ASNMGQGRDGYT

v_gene: TRBV6-1
len: 10
CDR3aa: ASSEGAAGYT

v_gene: TRBV15
len: 14
CDR3aa: ATNVGELNSRNEQF

v_gene: TRBV14
len: 10
CDR3aa: ASSQVGETQY

v_gene: TRBV7-2
len: 14
CDR3aa: ASSLLSSGQYNEQF

v_gene: TRBV6-5
len: 11
CDR3aa: ASSTPMNTEAF

v_gene: TRBV7-2
len: 12
CDR3aa: ASSLQGALGEQY

v_gene: TRBV27
len: 15
CDR3aa: ASSRGVNRFWNTEAF

v_gene: TRBV7-9
len: 13
CDR3aa: ASSLGRTGPKVQY

v_gene: TRBV20-1
len: 9
CDR3aa: SVDENTEAF

v_gene: TRBV6-5
len: 10
CDR3aa: ASSSSYTEAF

v_gene: TRBV4-1
len: 16
CDR3aa: ASSQVMGTGLSNQPQH

v_gene: TRBV5-6
len: 13
CDR3aa: ASNGQGPSGSPLH

v_gene: TRBV18
len: 13
CDR3aa: ASSPPGQGAYEQY

v_gene: TRBV11-2
len: 12
CDR3aa: ASSMTWIGETQY

v_gene: TRBV28
len: 11
CDR3aa: ASRGDRAYGYT

v_gene: TRBV7-2
len: 13
CDR3aa: ASSLGNSGKETQY

v_gene: TRBV5-4
len: 14
CDR3aa: ASSGGPGLLSYEQY

v_gene: TRBV5-1
len: 12
CDR3aa: ASSLRMDNTEAF

v_gene: TRBV18
len: 12
CDR3aa: ASSRQGINTEAF

v_gene: TRBV7-2
len: 13
CDR3aa: ASSLKSMNNQPQH

v_gene: TRBV9
len: 8
CDR3aa: ASSVSEQY

v_gene: TRBV28
len: 12
CDR3aa: ASSFRDANQPQH

v_gene: TRBV5-6
len: 14
CDR3aa: ASSATGRGTYNEQF

v_gene: TRBV18
len: 13
CDR3aa: ASSPLVATNEKLF

v_gene: TRBV4-1
len: 13
CDR3aa: ASSREGLVGETQY

v_gene: TRBV28
len: 15
CDR3aa: ASQREGPKTNTGELF

v_gene: TRBV14
len: 12
CDR3aa: ASSQGRYTGELF

v_gene: TRBV4-3
len: 13
CDR3aa: ASSQVSAAGNTIY

v_gene: TRBV19
len: 14
CDR3aa: ASSIGATGADSPLH

v_gene: TRBV2
len: 7
CDR3aa: ASGTKQF

v_gene: TRBV7-2
len: 13
CDR3aa: ASSPMTSDPGELF

v_gene: TRBV7-9
len: 12
CDR3aa: ASSLTSSYNEQF

v_gene: TRBV5-1
len: 13
CDR3aa: ASSWAAGNTDTQY

v_gene: TRBV28
len: 14
CDR3aa: ASSKARDRHFYGYT

v_gene: TRBV18
len: 13
CDR3aa: ASSAGTGGHEKLF

v_gene: TRBV28
len: 13
CDR3aa: ASSDPRAGNTEAF

v_gene: TRBV5-4
len: 13
CDR3aa: ASSLVSGANTEAF

v_gene: TRBV11-2
len: 10
CDR3aa: ASSPPQETQY

v_gene: TRBV5-4
len: 11
CDR3aa: ASRQGTWYGYT

v_gene: TRBV29-1
len: 12
CDR3aa: SVAGVTTNEKLF

v_gene: TRBV6-1
len: 10
CDR3aa: ASSLTGYGYT